The 2 T cell receptor beta chains below were found in one sample sequenced in a study of immune heterogeneity within non-small cell lung tumors. In a multiplex PCR, 32 V and 13 J primers amplified TCR beta CDR3. TCRdb analysed the multiplex PCR reads with MiXCR anew, one entry per CDR3 protein. The data show about 20,000 distinct CDR3 sequences, around 28% seen once. Bulk tumor genomic DNA was the template, and each sample received around 0.55 ug. During surgery, several far-apart biopsies were obtained from every primary tumor. Untreated, newly diagnosed non-small cell lung cancer patients underwent curative surgery. Source material: lung tumor tissue. These receptors were obtained from a middle-aged man with non-small cell lung cancer.

The chain uses TRBV12-5 and TRBJ1-3; no clear D gene. Germline lookup yields CDR1 LGHNT and CDR2 FRNRAP. The CDR3 totals 18 residues. Trimming stripped 3 bases from V and 7 bases from J, with 25 bases between. DNA for the CDR3: TGTGCTAGTGGTTTTTCAGAGGGTTCTGTGAGTCTCTGGAACACCATATATTTT. Translated: CASGFSEGSVSLWNTIYF.

This clonotype has just a few counts. This chain uses TRBV11-2 with TRBJ2-1, with TRBD2 as a possible D gene (5 bases). The V gene lost 5 bases and the J gene lost 0 bases, with 11 bases spanning the gap. Germline values: CDR1 SGHAT, CDR2 FQNNGV. The CDR3 has 15 residues. In DNA, the CDR3 is TGTGCCAGCAGCGCCCGGGATCTCTCCTACAATGAGCAGTTCTTC. Protein sequence: CASSARDLSYNEQFF.